The clone carrying this TCR beta chain was detected only a few times. Its target is not known. TCRdb redid the calling of the reads with MiXCR, one entry per CDR3 protein. The sample consists of approximately 730,000 distinct CDR3 sequences, around 30% of them appearing once. The record originates from a study of T cell repertoires in cytomegalovirus infection. Study details: Public TCR beta signatures marked donors with CMV infection and the matching HLA.

From germline, CDR1 is MNHEY and CDR2 SMNVEV (reference sequence). The CDR3 runs to 13 residues. V was trimmed by 4 bases and J by 2 bases, leaving 9 bases between them. Overall study results and limits: Public TCR beta family frequency separated CMV-and-HLA carriers, including in an independent cohort.

This specimen consisted of cultured PBMCs, obtained from culture after CMV antigen stimulation. This chain links TRBV27 with TRBJ2-7, with D possibly matching TRBD1 (5 bases). The receptor was isolated from a human donor in good health (CMV status not recorded). Some clones in this sample may be carry-over from other donors' samples. The CDR3 DNA reads TGTGCCAGCAGTTCCCAGGGCCCCTACGAGCAGTACTTC. Encoded protein: CASSSQGPYEQYF.